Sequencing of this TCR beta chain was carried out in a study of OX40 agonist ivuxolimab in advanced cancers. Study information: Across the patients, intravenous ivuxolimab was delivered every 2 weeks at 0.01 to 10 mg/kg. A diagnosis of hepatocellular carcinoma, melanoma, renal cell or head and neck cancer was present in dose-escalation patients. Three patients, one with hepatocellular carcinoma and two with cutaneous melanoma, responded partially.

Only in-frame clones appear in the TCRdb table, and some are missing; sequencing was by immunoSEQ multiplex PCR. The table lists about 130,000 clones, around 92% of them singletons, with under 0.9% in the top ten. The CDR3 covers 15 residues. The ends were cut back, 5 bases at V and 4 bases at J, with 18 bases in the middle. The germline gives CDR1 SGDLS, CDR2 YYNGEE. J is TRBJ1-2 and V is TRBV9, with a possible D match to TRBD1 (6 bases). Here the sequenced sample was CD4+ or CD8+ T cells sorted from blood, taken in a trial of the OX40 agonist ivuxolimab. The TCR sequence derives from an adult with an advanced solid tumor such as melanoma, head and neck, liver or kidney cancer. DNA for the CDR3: TGTGCCAGCAGAGCGGGAGGTCAGGGGAGCTATGGCTACACCTTC. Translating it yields CASRAGGQGSYGYTF.